This is a list of T cell receptor beta chains from one sample in a study of blood T cell repertoires in COVID-19. The method was immunoSEQ multiplex PCR; TCRdb's version includes in-frame clones alone and lacks a portion of them. The profile covers about 310,000 clones, with approximately 90% appearing a single time and 8.5% to 10% taken by the ten largest. Source material: PBMCs or T cells enriched from blood (not recorded which). These receptors all come from a woman under 30 who had recovered from COVID-19. Both conserved end residues are part of each CDR3. A D gene is named only where the DNA matches it firmly. Expanded clones are given a class, and other clones once, few, many or no size at all.

d_call j_call clone_size v_call cdr3_nt cdr3_aa
. TRBJ2-7 . TRBV4-2 TGTGCCAGCAGCCAAGATTTGAGGGCCCACGAGCAGTACTTC CASSQDLRAHEQYF
TRBD2 TRBJ2-3 . TRBV4-1 TGCGCCAGCAGCCAACGACGGGAGCGGGAAGATACGCAGTATTTT CASSQRREREDTQYF
. TRBJ1-1 . TRBV6-6 TGTGCCAGCACCAGGGGTGAAGCTTTCTTT CASTRGEAFF
. TRBJ1-1 . TRBV11-2 TGTGCCAGCAGGGCTAGGGGGGGCGCAGAGTTCTCTGAAGCTTTCTTT CASRARGGAEFSEAFF
TRBD2 TRBJ2-3 . TRBV4-2 TGTGCCAGCAGCCAAGATCTAGCGGGAGGGCCAGATACGCAGTATTTT CASSQDLAGGPDTQYF
. TRBJ1-5 . TRBV6-7 TGTGCCAGCAGTTACTCGAGAGGCCGGATCGGGAAATATAGCAATCAGCCCCAGCATTTT CASSYSRGRIGKYSNQPQHF
. TRBJ2-7 . TRBV7-2 TGTGCCAGCAGCTTAGTACCAGCGAGGATTCCCCCCTACGAGCAGTACTTC CASSLVPARIPPYEQYF
TRBD1 TRBJ1-2 . TRBV5-1 TGCGCCAGCAGCCTCGGGACAGGGGTCGGAAACTATGGCTACACCTTC CASSLGTGVGNYGYTF
. TRBJ1-2 . TRBV6-5 TGTGCCAGCAGCCCACGGGAGGAGTATGGCTACACCTTC CASSPREEYGYTF
TRBD1 TRBJ2-2 . TRBV6-5 TGTGCCAGCAAGGGACAGGAGAACACCGGGGAGCTGTTTTTT CASKGQENTGELFF
. TRBJ2-2 . TRBV18 TGTGCCAGCTCACCCGCCGGGTATGACTACAACACCGGGGAGCTGTTTTTT CASSPAGYDYNTGELFF
TRBD1 TRBJ2-1 . TRBV28 TGTGCCAGCAGTATTGGGACAGGGATAGTCAATGAGCAGTTCTTC CASSIGTGIVNEQFF
TRBD2 TRBJ2-1 . TRBV3-1/TRBV3-2 TGTGCCAGCAGATCGGGGGGGGGCCCCAATGAGCAGTTCTTC CASRSGGGPNEQFF
TRBD2 TRBJ2-3 . TRBV2 TGTGCCAGCAGAGTTGGACTAGCGGGAGCCCTGGGCACAGATACGCAGTATTTT CASRVGLAGALGTDTQYF
. TRBJ1-5 . TRBV24-1 TGTGCCACCAGTGATGCCGGGAAGGACAATCAGCCCCAGCATTTT CATSDAGKDNQPQHF
TRBD2 TRBJ2-2 . TRBV11-3 TGTGCCAGCAGCTCAGGACTAGCGGGGGGTCCCACCGGGGAGCTGTTTTTT CASSSGLAGGPTGELFF
. TRBJ1-2 . TRBV5-5 TGTAGGGGGTACCCTAACTATGGCTACACCTTC CRGYPNYGYTF
TRBD1 TRBJ1-6 . TRBV19 TGTGCCAGTAACGATCGACAGGGGTCTTCACCCCTCCACTTT CASNDRQGSSPLHF
. TRBJ1-1 . TRBV5-1 TGCGCCAGCAGCACGGGGACTCCTCAAGTCGCTTTCTTT CASSTGTPQVAFF
TRBD2 TRBJ2-1 . TRBV6-2/TRBV6-3 TGTGCCAGCAGTTGGGGCGGGGGGTACTCCTACAATGAGCAGTTCTTC CASSWGGGYSYNEQFF
TRBD2 TRBJ2-1 . TRBV28 TGTGCCAGCAGCCCAAAACCGGGACTAGCGAACAATGAGCAGTTCTTC CASSPKPGLANNEQFF
. TRBJ2-5 . TRBV18 TGTGCCAGCTCACCGGAGGCGTACCTACGGACCCAGTACTTC CASSPEAYLRTQYF
. TRBJ1-1 once TRBV12-5 TGTGCTAGTGGTTTGGGCCAGGGGCCGCTTATCAGGAACACTGAAGCTTTCTTT CASGLGQGPLIRNTEAFF
TRBD2 TRBJ2-3 . TRBV4-2 TGTGCCAGCAGCCAAGAGCAGCGGGGGAGCACAGATACGCAGTATTTT CASSQEQRGSTDTQYF
. TRBJ1-2 . TRBV7-9 TGTGCCAGCAGCTTAGGAGCCCTCTATGGCTACACCTTC CASSLGALYGYTF
. TRBJ2-1 once TRBV18 TGTGCCAGCGACACCCCAGGGGTCCACAATGAGCAGTTCTTC CASDTPGVHNEQFF
. TRBJ2-1 . TRBV5-3 TGTGCCAGAAGCGGCCCAGGGGGAGGTCGGGCCTACAATGAGCAGTTCTTC CARSGPGGGRAYNEQFF
. TRBJ1-5 . TRBV10-3 TGTGCCATCAGTGAGGTGGCAGGGGATCAGCCCCAGCATTTT CAISEVAGDQPQHF